The source of this T cell receptor beta chain is a study of blood T cell repertoires in COVID-19. The wider study: COVID-19 samples from acute and convalescent phases originated in the United States, Italy and Spain. The analysed material was cDNA or gDNA that came from T cells, B-cell-depleted T cells, or PBMCs.

How the authors handled the data: The authors estimated nucleated cell counts from reference gene primer amplification. Clones were sequenced by immunoSEQ multiplex PCR, and TCRdb holds only the in-frame ones, with some missing. Clonal size and the V and J genes are those of that table, whereas D and trimming came from the DNA. This sample has about 250,000 clones, with 70% to 90% found just once. The CDR3 contains 15 residues. Germline assignment: CDR1 LGHNA and CDR2 YSLEER. The V end was cut by 0 bases, the J end by 2 bases, with 9 bases between. This TCR was recovered from a man aged 18 to 29 with active or convalescent COVID-19. The sequencing input was peripheral blood. V usage is TRBV4-3 and J usage is TRBJ2-3; a possible D gene is TRBD1 (5 bases). The CDR3: CASSQENRNTDTQYF. DNA of the CDR3: TGCGCCAGCAGCCAAGAGAACAGGAACACAGATACGCAGTATTTT.